Described below is a single T cell receptor (beta chain) sequence and its context. This entry comes from a study of shared clonotypes between healthy human individuals. Clones were sequenced by immunoSEQ multiplex PCR, and TCRdb holds only the in-frame ones, with some missing. This table has 2.3 million or so clones, approximately 95% appearing once. The CDR3 is made up of 16 amino acids. The germline V gene encodes CDR1 MGHRA and CDR2 YSYEKL. The ends lost 8 bases at V and 2 bases at J; junction bases unmatched: 10. The chain couples TRBV4-1 to TRBJ2-5; 11 bases match TRBD2. Sequenced: naive CD4+ T cells from PBMCs. This sample's subset: CD45RA+ positively selected. This TCR derives from a man between 18 and 29 years old in good health. Some clones in this sample may be carry-over from other donors' samples. CDR3 residues: CASSPLAGAGQETQYF. The CDR3 region has the DNA TGCGCCAGCTCCCCACTAGCGGGAGCCGGTCAAGAGACCCAGTACTTC.